This T cell receptor (beta chain) derives from a study of cytomegalovirus exposure and HLA in healthy donors. This clone was counted a single time. CDR1 and CDR2 from the germline V gene are SEHNR and FQNEAQ (reference sequence). The CDR3 contains 14 residues. Trimming at V came to 5 bases and at J to 1 base, leaving 2 bases not matched to a gene. Use of 60 Vbeta and 13 Jbeta primers characterized the PCR. The table came from immunoSEQ multiplex PCR; TCRdb's copy has only in-frame clones and leaves some out. The data show 100,000 to 130,000 clones, with more than 75% seen just once and approximately 2.4% held by the top ten.

Sequenced material: PBMCs. The chain has TRBV7-9 and TRBJ2-5; 9 bases are shared with TRBD2. The sequence was collected from a man in his thirties or forties in good health and CMV-seropositive. In DNA form, the CDR3 reads TGTGCCAGCAGCCGACTAGCGGCCCAAGAGACCCAGTACTTC. Amino acids: CASSRLAAQETQYF.